These 9 T cell receptor beta chains originate from one sample sequenced in a study of tumor and adjacent non-tumor tissue in lung cancer. The library came from three nested PCR rounds adapted from ARM-PCR protocols. TCRdb re-called the multiplex PCR reads through MiXCR, storing one row per CDR3 protein. Of tens of thousands of distinct CDR3 sequences in the sample, about 70% were seen once. This sample's RNA came from whole unsorted tissue. The sequenced sample was lung tumor tissue. These receptors came from a man between 60 and 75 years old with non-small cell lung cancer.

This clonotype counts as medium-sized. The genes are TRBV11-1 and TRBJ2-1; D perhaps matches TRBD2 (5 bases). V lost 5 bases, J lost 4 bases, and 15 bases lay in between. Germline V gene lookup returns CDR1 SGHAT and CDR2 FQDESV (reference sequence). The CDR3 is made up of 15 amino acids. This chain's CDR3 is CASSAGAEPYNEQFF. The DNA for the CDR3 is TGTGCCAGCAGCGCCGGAGCGGAGCCATACAATGAGCAGTTCTTC.

The chain has TRBV4-1 and TRBJ1-5; D gene unclear. V lost 1 base and J lost 3, with 16 bases in between. This CDR3 region has 17 residues. Germline V gene lookup returns CDR1 MGHRA and CDR2 YSYEKL. The CDR3 sequence is CASSQASSFNNNQPQHF. The CDR3 DNA reads TGCGCCAGCAGCCAAGCATCCAGCTTTAATAACAATCAGCCCCAGCATTTT.

In this sample, this clonotype turned up a few times. Given the absence of the conserved phenylalanine or tryptophan at the CDR3 end, a read error is likely. The rearrangement joins TRBV7-8 to TRBJ1-2; D call uncertain. Per the germline V gene, CDR1 is SGHVS and CDR2 is FQNEAQ. With 5 bases removed from V and 2 bases from J, the gap between germline ends came to 12 bases. The CDR3 runs 14 residues. The CDR3 region is CASSPGPSNYGYTS. The DNA for the CDR3 is TGTGCCAGCAGCCCAGGACCTTCGAACTATGGCTACACCTCC.

This clonotype was observed at least ten times. The chain couples TRBV30 to TRBJ1-1; 7 bases are a match to TRBD1. The CDR3 runs to 14 residues. Trimming removed 1 base from V and 1 base from J; junction bases left unmatched: 3. From germline, CDR1 is GTSNPN and CDR2 SVGIG (reference sequence). The CDR3: CAWSGGDRNTEAFF. The CDR3, as DNA: TGTGCCTGGAGTGGGGGGGACAGGAACACTGAAGCTTTCTTT.

As concerns this clonotype: It is likely a read error, because the conserved phenylalanine at the end of the CDR3 is missing. The chain employs TRBV4-2 and TRBJ2-1, with 13 bases identical to TRBD2. CDR1 is LGHNA, CDR2 YNFKEQ, per germline. The CDR3 is 17 residues long. This CDR3 reads CASSQRTSGSSYNEQFL. Here the CDR3 DNA reads TGTGCTAGCAGCCAAAGGACTAGCGGGAGCTCCTACAATGAGCAGTTCTTA.

In the case of this clonotype: This may come from a read error, since a much larger clone is one base off. J is TRBJ2-1 and V is TRBV28; D may be TRBD1 (6 bases). Germline CDR1 and CDR2: MDHEN and SYDVKM. The CDR3 runs 12 residues. Trimming removed 7 bases from V and 15 bases from J, with 19 bases in between. In DNA, the CDR3 is TGTGCCAGCACCGAAGGACAGTTTAACCCGTTCTTC. Its translation is CASTEGQFNPFF.

This clonotype was seen repeatedly, ten times or more. The chain employs TRBV14 and TRBJ2-5, with unresolved D. The CDR3 has 15 residues. Germline-derived CDR1 and CDR2 are SGHDN and FVKESK. Trimming took off 6 bases at V and 4 bases at J, with 18 bases between the two ends. Written as DNA, the CDR3 is TGTGCCAGCAGTCTGACCGGCAGGCCAGGAGAGACCCAGTACTTC. The encoded protein is CASSLTGRPGETQYF.

In the case of this clonotype: This sequence may be a read error, since a much larger clone differs from it by one base. This chain connects TRBV28 to TRBJ2-4, with D possibly TRBD1 on 7 matching bases. This CDR3 has 14 residues. V lost 7 bases, J lost 9 bases, and 19 bases lay in between. Germline V gene data show CDR1 as MDHEN and CDR2 as SYDVKM. CDR3 coding DNA: TGTGCCAGCACGGAGGGGGGACAGTTACGCATTCAGTACTTC. This translates into CASTEGGQLRIQYF. Complete variable domain (other parts from reference TRBV28 and TRBJ2-4): DVKVTQSSRYLVKRTGEKVFLECVQDMDHENMFWYRQDPGLGLRLIYFSYDVKMKEKGDIPEGYSVSREKKERFSLILESASTNQTSMYLCASTEGGQLRIQYFGAGTRLSVL.

This clonotype has a count of ten or more. The J gene is TRBJ2-2, the V gene TRBV6-2 or TRBV6-3, with D possibly TRBD1 on 5 matching bases. In germline, CDR1 is MNHEY, CDR2 SVGEGT. Trimming stripped 6 bases from V and 3 bases from J, with 20 bases between. This CDR3 comprises 17 residues. CDR3 coding DNA: TGTGCCAGCAGACTACCCGTGGACAAATTCGACACCGGGGAGCTGTTTTTT. This gives the protein CASRLPVDKFDTGELFF.